The 29 T cell receptor beta chains below all came from one sample that was sequenced in a study of sequential checkpoint blockade in melanoma. Regarding treatment: randomized to nivolumab then ipilimumab (arm A) or the reverse (arm B). Repertoires were generated with immunoSEQ multiplex PCR, while TCRdb's copy carries only in-frame clones and drops some. The sample consists of about 20,000 clones, 26% of them appearing once. Sequencing used tumor tissue (inferred from file names), obtained from a patient given nivolumab and ipilimumab in sequence. These receptor sequences come from a human donor with melanoma.

The rearrangement uses TRBV9 and TRBJ2-1; D ambiguous. Germline V lookup: CDR1 SGDLS, CDR2 YYNGEE. V lost 3 bases and J lost 2, with 12 bases in between. This CDR3 is 15 amino acids long. The CDR3 DNA sequence: TGTGCCAGCAGCGCCCGGAAGGGCACCTACAATGAGCAGTTCTTC. Translated: CASSARKGTYNEQFF.

The chain couples TRBV16 to TRBJ2-5; the match to TRBD1 covers 11 bases. The CDR3 loop spans 14 amino acids. Germline V gives CDR1 KGHSY, CDR2 FQNENV. After removal of 5 bases from V and 5 bases from J, the junction contained 4 bases not matched to a gene. The CDR3 coding sequence is TGTGCCAGCAGCGCCCGGGACAGGGGGGAGACCCAGTACTTC. It specifies CASSARDRGETQYF.

By proportion, this clone is medium-sized. The genes are TRBV19 and TRBJ1-1; a weak D match, TRBD1 (6 bases). The CDR3 runs to 15 residues. CDR1 and CDR2 (germline): LNHDA, SQIVND (reference sequence). The V end lost 2 bases, the J end lost 1 base, and 11 bases lay between the germline ends. The CDR3 DNA is TGTGCCAGTAGTATAAGGGGGACACAGAACACTGAAGCTTTCTTT. It codes for CASSIRGTQNTEAFF. The entire variable domain, with the rest obtained from reference TRBV19 and TRBJ1-1, is as follows: DGGITQSPKYLFRKEGQNVTLSCEQNLNHDAMYWYRQDPGQGLRLIYYSQIVNDFQKGDIAEGYSVSREKKESFPLTVTSAQKNPTAFYLCASSIRGTQNTEAFFGQGTRLTVV.

J is TRBJ1-2 and V is TRBV28; D unclear. CDR1 is MDHEN, CDR2 SYDVKM, per germline. This CDR3 has 15 residues. V lost 2 bases to trimming and J lost 0 bases, with 10 bases between them. CDR3 region: CASSLRILTNYGYTF. CDR3 DNA: TGTGCCAGCAGTTTACGTATACTTACTAACTATGGCTACACCTTC.

The chain uses TRBV29-1 and TRBJ2-7, with D unclear. CDR1 is SQVTM and CDR2 is ANQGSEA in the germline V gene. The V end lost 5 bases, the J end lost 1 base, and 9 bases lay between the germline ends. This CDR3 is 12 amino acids long. CDR3 in amino acids: CSVLGRSYEQYF. The CDR3 DNA reads TGCAGCGTTCTTGGCAGGTCCTACGAGCAGTACTTC.

The V and J genes are TRBV18 and TRBJ1-1, with 7 bases identical to TRBD1. Germline-derived CDR1 and CDR2 are KGHSH and LQKENI. This CDR3 comprises 16 residues. With 2 bases clipped from V and 2 bases from J, the junction kept 8 bases outside the gene matches. The CDR3: CASSPAGGLINTEAFF. CDR3 nucleotide sequence: TGTGCCAGCTCACCAGCAGGGGGTCTGATTAACACTGAAGCTTTCTTT.

This clone was seen more than once but under ten times. The chain couples TRBV28 to TRBJ2-7; the match to TRBD1 covers 7 bases. The CDR3 consists of 16 residues. The V segment lost 2 bases and the J segment 9 bases; nucleotides outside the gene matches: 16. Germline V gene lookup returns CDR1 MDHEN and CDR2 SYDVKM. The chain's CDR3 is CASSLRGGQQRTRQYF. Written as DNA, the CDR3 is TGTGCCAGCAGTTTAAGAGGGGGACAGCAACGTACGAGGCAGTACTTC.

The J gene is TRBJ2-7, the V gene TRBV19; 16 nucleotides agree with TRBD2. This CDR3 region has 17 residues. Trimming cost V 6 bases and J 2 bases; bases outside gene matches: 7. Germline V gene data show CDR1 as LNHDA and CDR2 as SQIVND (reference sequence). The CDR3: CASRNTGTSGRAYEQYF. The CDR3 DNA sequence: TGTGCCAGTAGGAACACCGGGACTAGCGGGAGGGCCTACGAGCAGTACTTC.

The rearrangement joins TRBV11-3 to TRBJ2-3; no firm D call. This CDR3 contains 16 residues. The V end lost 1 base, the J end lost 1 base, and 12 bases lay between the germline ends. Germline V CDR1 and CDR2: SGHNT, YENEEA. The CDR3 loop is CASSLGPVTGTDTQYF. The CDR3 DNA reads as TGTGCCAGCAGCTTAGGGCCGGTCACGGGCACAGATACGCAGTATTTT.

The chain joins TRBV11-3 to TRBJ2-3, with 13 positions matching TRBD2. Germline V gives CDR1 SGHNT, CDR2 YENEEA. V lost 5 bases to trimming and J lost 7 bases; unmatched junction nucleotides: 9. The CDR3 is 16 amino acids. CDR3 nucleotide sequence: TGTGCCAGCAGCGAATACCGACTAGCGGGGGGTTATACGCAGTATTTT. It codes for CASSEYRLAGGYTQYF.

This clone was observed a few times. DNA for the CDR3: TGTGCCAGCAGTTCTTTACAGGGCCGCCATCAGCCCCAGCATTTT. Its protein is CASSSLQGRHQPQHF. The chain uses TRBV9 and TRBJ1-5; the D gene is possibly TRBD1 (6 bases). Trimming cost V 5 bases and J 5 bases, with 17 bases left between them. Germline CDR1 SGDLS, CDR2 YYNGEE. CDR3 length: 15 residues.

J is TRBJ2-3 and V is TRBV12-5; D ambiguous. CDR3 length: 13 amino acids. Germline V gene data show CDR1 as LGHNT and CDR2 as FRNRAP. This chain's CDR3 is CASTGLFIDTQYF. CDR3 DNA: TGTGCCAGCACTGGTCTGTTTATAGATACGCAGTATTTT. The full variable domain, in which reference TRBV12-5 and TRBJ2-3 provide the parts outside the CDR3, is DARVTQTPRHKVTEMGQEVTMRCQPILGHNTVFWYRQTMMQGLELLAYFRNRAPLDDSGMPKDRFSAEMPDATLATLKIQPSEPRDSAVYFCASTGLFIDTQYFGPGTRLTVL.

CDR3 DNA sequence: TGTGCCAGCAGTTTCCGCGGGAGCTCCTACAATGAGCAGTTCTTC. Translation gives CASSFRGSSYNEQFF. The chain uses TRBV11-3 and TRBJ2-1, with 7 bases lining up with TRBD2. Trimming took 6 bases from V and 0 from J; bases not matched to a gene: 5. There are 15 residues in the CDR3. CDR1 and CDR2 (germline): SGHNT, YENEEA.

The genes are TRBV15 and TRBJ2-7; 11 nucleotides line up with TRBD2. Germline-derived CDR1 and CDR2 are LNHNV and YYDKDF (reference sequence). V shed 0 bases and J 5 bases; nucleotides not matched to a gene: 18. The CDR3 consists of 20 residues. CDR3 in amino acids: CATSRDWTGRTSGSENEQYF. For the CDR3, the DNA is TGTGCCACCAGCAGAGATTGGACAGGCCGAACTAGCGGGAGTGAAAACGAGCAGTACTTC.

This chain connects TRBV19 to TRBJ2-5, with 14 bases lining up with TRBD2. V dropped 5 bases and J dropped 1; count of bases not matched to a gene: 6. CDR1 and CDR2 from the germline V gene are LNHDA and SQIVND (reference sequence). The CDR3 has 17 residues. The CDR3 reads CASSLGLAGARQETQYF. The CDR3, as DNA: TGTGCCAGTAGTCTGGGACTAGCGGGGGCACGCCAAGAGACCCAGTACTTC.

This clone has only a few counts. The CDR3 spells CASSLTSGGEWWETQYF. The CDR3 DNA sequence: TGTGCCAGCAGTCTGACTAGCGGGGGGGAATGGTGGGAGACCCAGTACTTC. The chain couples TRBV6-8 to TRBJ2-5; 14 nucleotides agree with TRBD2. Trimming took 5 bases from V and 5 from J; bases not matched to a gene: 10. This CDR3 is built from 17 residues. CDR1 and CDR2 (germline): MNHGY, SAAAGT.

The gene calls are TRBV9 and TRBJ1-2; tentative D call: TRBD1 (5 bases). Germline lookup yields CDR1 SGDLS and CDR2 YYNGEE. This CDR3 is built from 16 residues. V was shortened by 3 bases and J by 0 bases, with 15 bases between the two germline ends. CDR3 sequence (DNA): TGTGCCAGCAGCGCCACCTCAGTGGGGGCTAACTATGGCTACACCTTC. Residues: CASSATSVGANYGYTF.

This clone was observed many times. The chain couples TRBV11-3 to TRBJ2-1; TRBD2 matches at 11 bases. V was pared by 5 bases and J by 5 bases, with 8 bases of the junction left unmatched. Germline V gene data show CDR1 as SGHNT and CDR2 as YENEEA. The CDR3 has 16 residues. CDR3 sequence reads: CASSIFTSGGNNEQFF. In DNA, the CDR3 is TGTGCCAGCAGCATTTTCACTAGCGGGGGCAACAATGAGCAGTTCTTC.

Only a few counts were recorded for this clone. The V gene is TRBV18, the J gene TRBJ2-2, with 7 bases fitting TRBD1. Germline V gives CDR1 KGHSH, CDR2 LQKENI. The CDR3 loop spans 15 amino acids. J was trimmed by 3 bases and V by 0 bases; bases with no gene match: 1. The CDR3 reads CASSPPGGDTGELFF. The CDR3 DNA is TGTGCCAGCTCACCACCAGGGGGCGACACCGGGGAGCTGTTTTTT.

This chain links TRBV4-1 with TRBJ1-6; a possible D gene is TRBD1 (6 bases). The V and J ends lost 9 bases and 7 bases respectively, with 19 bases between them. Germline V gene data show CDR1 as MGHRA and CDR2 as YSYEKL. CDR3 length: 15 amino acids. CDR3 residues: CASQLARGRNSPLHF. CDR3 in DNA: TGCGCCAGTCAGCTTGCCCGGGGGCGAAATTCACCCCTCCACTTT.

This clone was seen only a few times. This same CDR3 is encoded by further DNA sequences in the sample. This chain uses TRBV6-8 with TRBJ1-4; D is possibly TRBD1 (5 bases). Trimming left V 7 bases short and J 3 bases short, with 12 bases between. CDR1 is MNHGY and CDR2 is SAAAGT in the germline V gene. This CDR3 contains 14 residues. The chain's CDR3 is CASKSGASNEKLFF. Here the CDR3 DNA reads TGTGCCAGCAAAAGCGGGGCCTCTAATGAAAAACTGTTTTTT.

This clone appeared many times. The chain employs TRBV11-3 and TRBJ1-2; 9 positions match TRBD1. The germline gives CDR1 SGHNT, CDR2 YENEEA. The CDR3 contains 18 residues. V was clipped by 5 bases and J by 4 bases; unmatched bases: 17. CDR3: CASSRTDPQGARVYGYTF. The CDR3 bases are TGTGCCAGCAGCCGCACGGACCCACAGGGGGCGCGGGTCTATGGCTACACCTTC.

The rearrangement uses TRBV11-3 and TRBJ1-1, with TRBD1 matching 11 bases. The CDR3 runs to 16 residues. Germline CDR1 is SGHNT and CDR2 is YENEEA. J lost 5 bases, V lost 7 bases, and 12 bases had no gene match. The CDR3 here is CASTVGQGARGTEAFF. The CDR3 nucleotides are TGTGCCAGCACCGTTGGACAGGGGGCAAGGGGTACTGAAGCTTTCTTT.

V is TRBV19 and J is TRBJ1-3; unclear D gene. The V end was cut by 3 bases, the J end by 0 bases, with 6 bases between. This CDR3 spans 14 amino acids. Germline V gene sequence: CDR1 LNHDA, CDR2 SQIVND (reference sequence). The CDR3 spells CASSIDSSGNTIYF. The CDR3 DNA sequence: TGTGCCAGTAGTATCGACTCCTCTGGAAACACCATATATTTT. Complete variable domain (other parts from reference TRBV19 and TRBJ1-3): DGGITQSPKYLFRKEGQNVTLSCEQNLNHDAMYWYRQDPGQGLRLIYYSQIVNDFQKGDIAEGYSVSREKKESFPLTVTSAQKNPTAFYLCASSIDSSGNTIYFGEGSWLTVV.

The chain couples TRBV5-1 to TRBJ2-1; TRBD1 might be the D (5 bases). Deletions cut 0 bases from V and 7 bases from J, with 14 bases between. The CDR3 runs 15 residues. Germline V CDR1 and CDR2: SGHRS, YFSETQ. CDR3 residues: CASSLDTGFLNEQFF. CDR3 coding DNA: TGCGCCAGCAGCTTGGATACAGGTTTTTTGAATGAGCAGTTCTTC.

This clone appeared a few times. The chain couples TRBV6-8 to TRBJ1-6; D is ambiguous. Trimming took off 6 bases at V and 0 bases at J, with 15 bases between the two ends. The CDR3 spans 17 residues. Germline V lookup: CDR1 MNHGY, CDR2 SAAAGT. The DNA of the CDR3 is TGTGCCAGCAGCCCTTTGTCCCGAAGCTCCTATAATTCACCCCTCCACTTT. As protein: CASSPLSRSSYNSPLHF.

Comments on this clone: Compared with germline, one end of the junction differs, possibly owing to a read error. The CDR3: CAISGLGGQGDGYTF. In nucleotides, the CDR3 is TGTGCCATCAGTGGTTTAGGGGGACAGGGTGACGGCTACACCTTC. The V gene is TRBV6-8, the J gene TRBJ1-2, with 9 bases lining up with TRBD1. The CDR3 is made up of 15 amino acids. Germline V gene lookup returns CDR1 MNHGY and CDR2 SAAAGT.

The chain joins TRBV9 to TRBJ2-3; possibly TRBD1 or TRBD2 for D (5 bases each). Trimming shortened V by 3 bases and J by 4 bases, and 18 bases separated the two germline ends. Germline V gene data show CDR1 as SGDLS and CDR2 as YYNGEE. The CDR3 extends over 16 amino acids. The CDR3 nucleotides read TGTGCCAGCAGCGACCTAGGGACCTCCCGGGCAGATACGCAGTATTTT. It encodes CASSDLGTSRADTQYF.

The chain joins TRBV6-9 to TRBJ1-5; the D is unclear. Between the trimmed V and J ends, which lost 5 bases and 0 bases, there was a span of 23 bases. The CDR3 consists of 19 residues. Germline CDR1 MNHGY, CDR2 SVAAGI. CDR3 DNA sequence: TGTGCCAGCAGTGACGACCAATCAAGGGCAGGATATAGCAATCAGCCCCAGCATTTT. It yields the protein CASSDDQSRAGYSNQPQHF.